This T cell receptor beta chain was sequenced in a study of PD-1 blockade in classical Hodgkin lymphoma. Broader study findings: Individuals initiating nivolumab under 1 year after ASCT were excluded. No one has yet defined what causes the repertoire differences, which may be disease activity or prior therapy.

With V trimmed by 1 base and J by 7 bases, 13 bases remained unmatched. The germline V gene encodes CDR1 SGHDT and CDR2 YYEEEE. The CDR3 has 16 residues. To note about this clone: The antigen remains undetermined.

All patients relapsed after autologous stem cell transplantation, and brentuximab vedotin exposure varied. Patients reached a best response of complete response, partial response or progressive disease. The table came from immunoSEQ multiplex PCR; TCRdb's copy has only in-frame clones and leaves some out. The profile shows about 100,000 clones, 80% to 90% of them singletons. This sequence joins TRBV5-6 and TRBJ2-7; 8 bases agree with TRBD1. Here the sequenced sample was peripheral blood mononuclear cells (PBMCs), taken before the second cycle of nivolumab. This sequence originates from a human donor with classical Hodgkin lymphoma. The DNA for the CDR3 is TGTGCCAGCAGCTTGCGGCATGGACAGGGAATTGAGGAGCAGTACTTC. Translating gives CASSLRHGQGIEEQYF.